The present T cell receptor beta chain was sequenced within a study of cytomegalovirus exposure and HLA in healthy donors. Primers included in the PCR were 60 Vbeta and 13 Jbeta primers. Measured with immunoSEQ multiplex PCR; TCRdb has only the in-frame clones, and not every one. The sample yields about 78,000 clones, 55% to 85% seen once. Trimming removed 6 bases from V and 4 bases from J; junction bases left unmatched: 3. CDR1 and CDR2 from the germline V gene are ENHRY and SYGVKD. The CDR3 runs 14 residues. This TCR was sampled from a middle-aged woman in good health and CMV-seropositive. The sequencing input was PBMCs. The chain links TRBV10-3 to TRBJ2-3; 11 bases are a match to TRBD2. CDR3 nucleotides: TGTGCCATCAGCTCGACTAGCGGGGCAGATACGCAGTATTTT. It is translated as CAISSTSGADTQYF.